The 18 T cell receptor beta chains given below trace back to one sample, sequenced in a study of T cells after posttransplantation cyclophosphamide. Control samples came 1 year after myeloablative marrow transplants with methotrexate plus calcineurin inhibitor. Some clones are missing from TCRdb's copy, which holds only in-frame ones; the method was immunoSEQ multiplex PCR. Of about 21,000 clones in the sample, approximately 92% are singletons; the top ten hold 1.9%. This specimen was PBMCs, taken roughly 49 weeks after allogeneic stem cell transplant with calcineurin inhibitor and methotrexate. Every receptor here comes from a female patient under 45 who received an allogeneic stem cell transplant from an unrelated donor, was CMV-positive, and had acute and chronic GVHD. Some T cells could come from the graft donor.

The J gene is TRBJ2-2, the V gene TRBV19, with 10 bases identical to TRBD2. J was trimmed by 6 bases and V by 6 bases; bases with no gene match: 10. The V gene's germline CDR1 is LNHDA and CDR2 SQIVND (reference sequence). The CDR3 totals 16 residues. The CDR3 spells CASRRLAGVRAGELFF. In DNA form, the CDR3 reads TGTGCCAGTAGGCGGCTAGCGGGAGTAAGGGCCGGGGAGCTGTTTTTT.

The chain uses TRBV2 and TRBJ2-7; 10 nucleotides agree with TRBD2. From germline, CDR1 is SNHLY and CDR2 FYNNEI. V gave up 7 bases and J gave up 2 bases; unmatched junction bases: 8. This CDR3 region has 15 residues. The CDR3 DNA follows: TGTGCCAGCAACCCCGCTAGCGGGAGCCCCTACGAGCAGTACGTC. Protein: CASNPASGSPYEQYV.

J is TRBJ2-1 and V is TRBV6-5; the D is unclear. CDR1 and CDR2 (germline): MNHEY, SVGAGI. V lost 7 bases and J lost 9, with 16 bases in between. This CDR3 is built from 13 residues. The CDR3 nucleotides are TGTGCCAGCACCCCCGAACTTGGGCGTGAGCAGTTCTTC. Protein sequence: CASTPELGREQFF.

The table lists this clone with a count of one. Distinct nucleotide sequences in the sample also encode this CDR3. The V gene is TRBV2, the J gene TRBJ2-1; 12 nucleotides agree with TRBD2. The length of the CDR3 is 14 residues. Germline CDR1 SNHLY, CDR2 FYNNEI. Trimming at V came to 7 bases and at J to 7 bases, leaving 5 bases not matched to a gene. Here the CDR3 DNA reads TGTGCCAGCAACCCGACTAGCGGGAGTAATGAGCAGTTCTTC. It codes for CASNPTSGSNEQFF.

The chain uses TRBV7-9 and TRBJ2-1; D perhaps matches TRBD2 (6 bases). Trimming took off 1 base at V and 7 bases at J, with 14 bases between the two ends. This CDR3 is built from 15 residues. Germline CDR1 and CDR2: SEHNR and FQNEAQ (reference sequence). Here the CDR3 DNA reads TGTGCCAGCAGCTTAGTAAAACTTAGCGGTAATGAGCAGTTCTTC. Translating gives CASSLVKLSGNEQFF.

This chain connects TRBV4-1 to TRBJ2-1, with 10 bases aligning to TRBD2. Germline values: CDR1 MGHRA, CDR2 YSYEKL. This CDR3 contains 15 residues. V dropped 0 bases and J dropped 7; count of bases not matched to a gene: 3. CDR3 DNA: TGCGCCAGCAGCCAAGATAGCGGGAGGAGGAATGAGCAGTTCTTC. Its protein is CASSQDSGRRNEQFF.

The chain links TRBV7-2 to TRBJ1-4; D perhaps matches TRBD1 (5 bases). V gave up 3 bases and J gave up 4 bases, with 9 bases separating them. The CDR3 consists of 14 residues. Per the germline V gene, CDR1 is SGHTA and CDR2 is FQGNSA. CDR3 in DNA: TGTGCCAGCAGCTTCGACAGCTTTAATGAAAAACTGTTTTTT. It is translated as CASSFDSFNEKLFF.

For the CDR3, the DNA is TGTGCCAGCAGTGAAAGGGGGCTAGGGGGTGAGCAGTTCTTC. It specifies CASSERGLGGEQFF. This rearrangement joins TRBV2 to TRBJ2-1; 7 nucleotides line up with TRBD1. Germline CDR1 and CDR2: SNHLY and FYNNEI. The CDR3 length is 14 residues. V dropped 2 bases and J dropped 9; count of bases not matched to a gene: 7.

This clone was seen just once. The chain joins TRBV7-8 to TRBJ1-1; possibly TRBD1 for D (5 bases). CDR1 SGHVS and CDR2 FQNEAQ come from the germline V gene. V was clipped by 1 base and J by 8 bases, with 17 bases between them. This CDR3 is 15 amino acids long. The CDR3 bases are TGTGCCAGCAGCTTAGGTACCCGGGCGGGGGTGGAAGCTTTCTTT. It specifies CASSLGTRAGVEAFF.

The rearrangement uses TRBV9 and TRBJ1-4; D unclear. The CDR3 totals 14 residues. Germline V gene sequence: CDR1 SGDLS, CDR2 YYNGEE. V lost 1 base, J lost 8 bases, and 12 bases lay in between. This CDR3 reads CASSVSAEGEKLFF. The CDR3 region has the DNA TGTGCCAGCAGCGTATCAGCCGAGGGAGAAAAACTGTTTTTT.

CDR3 sequence (DNA): TGTGCCAGCAGCGTAGGGCAGACGGGAGAGTATGGCTACACCTTC. This translates into CASSVGQTGEYGYTF. The V gene is TRBV9, the J gene TRBJ1-2; D is undetermined. V shed 0 bases and J shed 5 bases, with 14 bases lying between them. Germline assignment: CDR1 SGDLS and CDR2 YYNGEE. The CDR3 runs 15 residues.

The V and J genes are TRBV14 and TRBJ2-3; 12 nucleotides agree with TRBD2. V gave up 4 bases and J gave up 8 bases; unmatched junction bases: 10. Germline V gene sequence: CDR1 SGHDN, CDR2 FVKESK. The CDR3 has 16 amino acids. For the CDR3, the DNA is TGTGCCAGCAGCCTCTGGACTAGCGGGACCCAGGGTACGCAGTATTTT. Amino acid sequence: CASSLWTSGTQGTQYF.

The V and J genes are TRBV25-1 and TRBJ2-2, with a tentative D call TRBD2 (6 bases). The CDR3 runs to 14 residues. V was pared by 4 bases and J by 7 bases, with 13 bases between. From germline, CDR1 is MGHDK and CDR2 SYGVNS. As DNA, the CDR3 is TGTGCCAGCAGTGGTGGGAGGTCAGGCGGGGAGCTGTTTTTT. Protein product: CASSGGRSGGELFF.

The chain's CDR3 is CASGDSNTEAFF. CDR3 coding DNA: TGCGCCAGCGGGGACAGCAACACTGAAGCTTTCTTT. The gene calls are TRBV4-1 and TRBJ1-1; TRBD1 matches 7 bases. The germline V gene has CDR1 MGHRA and CDR2 YSYEKL. The CDR3 has 12 residues. V gave up 8 bases and J gave up 2 bases; unmatched junction bases: 2.

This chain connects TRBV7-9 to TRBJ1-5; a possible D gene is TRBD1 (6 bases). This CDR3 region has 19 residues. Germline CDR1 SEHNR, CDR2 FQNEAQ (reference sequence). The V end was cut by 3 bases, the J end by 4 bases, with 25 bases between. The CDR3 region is CASSFISRRGGVRNQPQHF. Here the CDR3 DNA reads TGTGCCAGCAGCTTTATTTCGCGGCGAGGGGGTGTCAGAAATCAGCCCCAGCATTTT.

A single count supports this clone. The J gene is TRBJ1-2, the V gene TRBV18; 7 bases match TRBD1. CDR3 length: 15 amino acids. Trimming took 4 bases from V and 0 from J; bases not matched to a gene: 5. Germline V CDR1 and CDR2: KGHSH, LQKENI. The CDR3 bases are TGTGCCAGCTCACGGACGGGACAGACTAACTATGGCTACACCTTC. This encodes CASSRTGQTNYGYTF.

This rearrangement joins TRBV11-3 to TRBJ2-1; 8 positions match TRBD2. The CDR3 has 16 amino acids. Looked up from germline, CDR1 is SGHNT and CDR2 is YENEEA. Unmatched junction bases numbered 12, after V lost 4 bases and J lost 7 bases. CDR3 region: CASSSGPGLVGNEQFF. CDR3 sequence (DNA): TGTGCCAGCAGCTCCGGTCCGGGACTAGTGGGGAATGAGCAGTTCTTC. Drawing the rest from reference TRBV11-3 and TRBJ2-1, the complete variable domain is EAGVVQSPRYKIIEKKQPVAFWCNPISGHNTLYWYLQNLGQGPELLIRYENEEAVDDSQLPKDRFSAERLKGVDSTLKIQPAELGDSAVYLCASSSGPGLVGNEQFFGPGTRLTVL.

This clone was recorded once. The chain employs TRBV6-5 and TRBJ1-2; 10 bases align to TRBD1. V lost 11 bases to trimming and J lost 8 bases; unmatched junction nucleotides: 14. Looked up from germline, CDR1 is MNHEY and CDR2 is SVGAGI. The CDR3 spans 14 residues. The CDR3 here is CAAKSGTGVWGYTF. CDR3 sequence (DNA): TGTGCCGCTAAATCCGGGACAGGGGTTTGGGGCTACACCTTC.